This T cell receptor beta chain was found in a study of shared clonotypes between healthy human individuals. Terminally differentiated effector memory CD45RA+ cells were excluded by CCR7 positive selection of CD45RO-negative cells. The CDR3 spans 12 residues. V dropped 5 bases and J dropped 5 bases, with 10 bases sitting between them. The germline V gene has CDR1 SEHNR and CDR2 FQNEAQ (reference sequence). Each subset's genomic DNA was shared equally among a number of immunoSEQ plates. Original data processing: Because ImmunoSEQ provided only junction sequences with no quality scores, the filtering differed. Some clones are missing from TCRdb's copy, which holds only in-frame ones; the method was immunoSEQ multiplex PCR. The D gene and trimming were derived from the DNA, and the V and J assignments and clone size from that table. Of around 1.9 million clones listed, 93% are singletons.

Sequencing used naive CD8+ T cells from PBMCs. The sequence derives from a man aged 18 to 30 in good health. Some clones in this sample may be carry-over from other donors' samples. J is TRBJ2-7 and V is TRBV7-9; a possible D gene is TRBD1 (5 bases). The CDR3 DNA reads TGTGCCAGCAGCGGCGACAGTAACGAGCAGTACTTC. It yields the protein CASSGDSNEQYF. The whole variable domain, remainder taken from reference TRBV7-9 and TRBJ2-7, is DTGVSQNPRHKITKRGQNVTFRCDPISEHNRLYWYRQTLGQGPEFLTYFQNEAQLEKSRLLSDRFSAERPKGSFSTLEIQRTEQGDSAMYLCASSGDSNEQYFGPGTRLTVT.